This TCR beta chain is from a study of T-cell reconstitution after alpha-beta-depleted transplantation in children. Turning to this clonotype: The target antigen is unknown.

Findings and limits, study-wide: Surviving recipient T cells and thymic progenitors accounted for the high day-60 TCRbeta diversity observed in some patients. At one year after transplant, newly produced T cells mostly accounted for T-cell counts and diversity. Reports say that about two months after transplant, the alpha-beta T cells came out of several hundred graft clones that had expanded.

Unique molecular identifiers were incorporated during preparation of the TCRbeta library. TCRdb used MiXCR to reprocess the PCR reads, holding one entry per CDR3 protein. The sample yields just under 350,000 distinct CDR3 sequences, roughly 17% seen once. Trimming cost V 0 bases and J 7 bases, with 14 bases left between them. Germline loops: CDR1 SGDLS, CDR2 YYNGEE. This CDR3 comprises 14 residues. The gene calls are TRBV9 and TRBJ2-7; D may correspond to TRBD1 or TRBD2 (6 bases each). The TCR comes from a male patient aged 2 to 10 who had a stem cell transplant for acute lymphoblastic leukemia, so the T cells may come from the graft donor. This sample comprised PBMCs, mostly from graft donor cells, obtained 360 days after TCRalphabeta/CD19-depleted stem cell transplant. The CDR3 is CASSVGIGGWEQYF. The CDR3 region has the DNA TGTGCCAGCAGCGTAGGGATAGGGGGGTGGGAGCAGTACTTC.